This T cell receptor (beta chain) was documented in a study of patients and donors after allogeneic stem cell transplantation. TCRdb re-derived calls from the RT-PCR reads in MiXCR, one entry per CDR3 protein. The sample yields about a million distinct CDR3 sequences, 15% to 20% seen once. In its sample, this clonotype was seen a few times. Germline CDR1 MNHNS, CDR2 SASEGT. The J segment lost 5 bases and the V segment lost 7 bases, leaving 9 bases of the junction unmatched. This CDR3 has 14 amino acids. This chain joins TRBV6-1 and TRBJ1-1, with 8 bases lining up with TRBD1. This receptor was obtained from a human donor who was either an allogeneic HSCT recipient or a stem cell or donor lymphocyte infusion donor (not recorded which). It is not recorded whose cells these are; they may come from a transplant donor. The specimen was blood, either unsorted or a sorted T cell fraction (not recorded which). The CDR3 spells CASNQQGGKTEAFF. CDR3 nucleotide sequence: TGTGCCAGCAACCAACAGGGGGGTAAGACTGAAGCTTTCTTT.